This T cell receptor (beta chain) came from a study of PD-L1 blockade in urothelial cancer. Study in general: Patients with male sex and bladder-origin urothelial cancer accounted for about 85% of the roughly 29 enrolled. The researchers analyzed blood 3 weeks (second dose) and 6 weeks after treatment start. A median approximately 150,000 T cells were found in blood samples.

Samples were collected from each patient before treatment and during treatment. Each patient gave between 1 and 8 of them in total. Sequencing was performed with immunoSEQ multiplex PCR; in TCRdb, only in-frame clones are kept and a portion is missing. The sample records 50,000 or so clones, about 80% being singletons. V lost 8 bases to trimming and J lost 4 bases, with 14 bases between them. The CDR3 sequence is 13 residues long. CDR1 and CDR2 (germline): SQVTM, ANQGSEA. This receptor was obtained from a man in his 70s with urothelial cancer. The source was PBMCs, collected around atezolizumab (anti-PD-L1) treatment. This chain uses TRBV29-1 with TRBJ2-2; TRBD1 is a possible D gene (6 bases). This chain's CDR3 is CSTIGQITGELFF. The CDR3 coding sequence is TGCAGCACAATTGGACAGATCACCGGGGAGCTGTTTTTT.